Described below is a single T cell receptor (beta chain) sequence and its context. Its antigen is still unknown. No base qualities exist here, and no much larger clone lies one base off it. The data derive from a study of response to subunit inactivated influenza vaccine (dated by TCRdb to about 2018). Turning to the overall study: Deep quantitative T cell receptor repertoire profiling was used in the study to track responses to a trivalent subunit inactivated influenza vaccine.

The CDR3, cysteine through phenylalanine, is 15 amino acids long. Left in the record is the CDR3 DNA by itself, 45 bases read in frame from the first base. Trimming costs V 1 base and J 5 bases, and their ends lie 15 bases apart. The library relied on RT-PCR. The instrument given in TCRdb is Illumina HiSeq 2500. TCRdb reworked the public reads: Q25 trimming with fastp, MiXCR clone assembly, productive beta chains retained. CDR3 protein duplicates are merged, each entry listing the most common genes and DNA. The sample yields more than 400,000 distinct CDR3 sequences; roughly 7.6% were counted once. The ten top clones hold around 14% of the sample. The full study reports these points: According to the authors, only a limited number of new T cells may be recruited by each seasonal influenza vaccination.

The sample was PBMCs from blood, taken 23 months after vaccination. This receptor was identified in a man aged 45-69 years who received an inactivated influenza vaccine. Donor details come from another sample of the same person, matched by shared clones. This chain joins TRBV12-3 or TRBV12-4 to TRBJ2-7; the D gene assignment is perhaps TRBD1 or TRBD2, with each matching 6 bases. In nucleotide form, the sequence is TGTGCCAGCAGTTTAGGAGGCGGAGGGGGGCACGAGCAGTACTTC. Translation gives CASSLGGGGGHEQYF.